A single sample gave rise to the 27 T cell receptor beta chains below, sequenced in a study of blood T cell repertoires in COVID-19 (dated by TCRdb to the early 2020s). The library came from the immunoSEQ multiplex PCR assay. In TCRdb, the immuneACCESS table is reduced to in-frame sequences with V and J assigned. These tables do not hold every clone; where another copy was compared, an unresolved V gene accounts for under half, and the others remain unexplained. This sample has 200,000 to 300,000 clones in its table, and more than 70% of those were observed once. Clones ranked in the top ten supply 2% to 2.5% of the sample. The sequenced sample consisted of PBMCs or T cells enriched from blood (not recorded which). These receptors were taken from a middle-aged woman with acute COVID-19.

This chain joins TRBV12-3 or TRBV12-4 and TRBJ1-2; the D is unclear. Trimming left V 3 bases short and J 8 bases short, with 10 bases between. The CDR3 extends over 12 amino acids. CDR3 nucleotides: TGTGCCAGCAGTTTGTCCAGGCTCGGCTACACCTTC. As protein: CASSLSRLGYTF.

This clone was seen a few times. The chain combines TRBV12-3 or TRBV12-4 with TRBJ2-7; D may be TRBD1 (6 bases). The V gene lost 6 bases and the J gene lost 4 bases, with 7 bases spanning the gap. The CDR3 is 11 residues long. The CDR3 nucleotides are TGTGCCAGCAGCACAGGGTACGAGCAGTACTTC. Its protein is CASSTGYEQYF.

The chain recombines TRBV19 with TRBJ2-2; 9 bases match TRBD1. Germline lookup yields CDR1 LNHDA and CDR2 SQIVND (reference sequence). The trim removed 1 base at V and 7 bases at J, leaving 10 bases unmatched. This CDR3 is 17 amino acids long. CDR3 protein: CASSIGPHRGRVGELFF. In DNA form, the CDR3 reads TGTGCCAGTAGTATAGGACCCCACAGGGGGCGGGTCGGGGAGCTGTTTTTT. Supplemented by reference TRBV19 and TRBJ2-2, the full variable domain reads DGGITQSPKYLFRKEGQNVTLSCEQNLNHDAMYWYRQDPGQGLRLIYYSQIVNDFQKGDIAEGYSVSREKKESFPLTVTSAQKNPTAFYLCASSIGPHRGRVGELFFGEGSRLTVL.

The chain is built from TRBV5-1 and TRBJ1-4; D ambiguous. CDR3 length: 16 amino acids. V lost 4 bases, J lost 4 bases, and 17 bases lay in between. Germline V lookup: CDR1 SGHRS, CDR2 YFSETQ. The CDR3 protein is CASSPGEGALNEKLFF. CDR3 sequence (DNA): TGCGCCAGCAGCCCGGGTGAGGGAGCGCTTAATGAAAAACTGTTTTTT.

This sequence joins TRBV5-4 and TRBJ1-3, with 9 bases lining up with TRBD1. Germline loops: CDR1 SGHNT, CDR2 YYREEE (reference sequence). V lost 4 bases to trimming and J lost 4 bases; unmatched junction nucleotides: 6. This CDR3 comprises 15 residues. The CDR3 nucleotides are TGTGCCAGCAGCACAAGGGGACAGGGAGGAAACACCATATATTTT. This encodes CASSTRGQGGNTIYF.

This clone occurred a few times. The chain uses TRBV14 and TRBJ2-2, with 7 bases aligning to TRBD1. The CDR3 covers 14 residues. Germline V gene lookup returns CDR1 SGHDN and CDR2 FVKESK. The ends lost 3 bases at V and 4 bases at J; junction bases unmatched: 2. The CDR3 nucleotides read TGTGCCAGCAGCCAGGGACAGCTCACCGGGGAGCTGTTTTTT. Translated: CASSQGQLTGELFF. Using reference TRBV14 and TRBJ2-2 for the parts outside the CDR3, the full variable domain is EAGVTQFPSHSVIEKGQTVTLRCDPISGHDNLYWYRRVMGKEIKFLLHFVKESKQDESGMPNNRFLAERTGGTYSTLKVQPAELEDSGVYFCASSQGQLTGELFFGEGSRLTVL.

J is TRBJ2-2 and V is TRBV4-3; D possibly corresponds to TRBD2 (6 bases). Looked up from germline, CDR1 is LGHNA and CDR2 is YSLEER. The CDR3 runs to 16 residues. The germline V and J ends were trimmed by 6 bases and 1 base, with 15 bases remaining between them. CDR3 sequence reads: CASSPLRSGNTGELFF. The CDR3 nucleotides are TGCGCCAGCAGTCCCCTACGTAGCGGGAACACCGGGGAGCTGTTTTTT.

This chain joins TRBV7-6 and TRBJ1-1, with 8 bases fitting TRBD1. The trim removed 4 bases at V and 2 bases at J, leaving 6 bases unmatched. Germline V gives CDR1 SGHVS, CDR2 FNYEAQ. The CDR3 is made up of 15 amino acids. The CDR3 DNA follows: TGTGCCAGCAGCTACCGGCAGGGGGCTAACACTGAAGCTTTCTTT. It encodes CASSYRQGANTEAFF.

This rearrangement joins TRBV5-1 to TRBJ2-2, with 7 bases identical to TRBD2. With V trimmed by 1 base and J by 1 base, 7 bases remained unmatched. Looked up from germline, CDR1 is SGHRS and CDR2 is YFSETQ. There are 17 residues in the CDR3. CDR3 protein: CASSLTPSGLNTGELFF. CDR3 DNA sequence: TGCGCCAGCAGCTTGACCCCTAGCGGACTGAACACCGGGGAGCTGTTTTTT.

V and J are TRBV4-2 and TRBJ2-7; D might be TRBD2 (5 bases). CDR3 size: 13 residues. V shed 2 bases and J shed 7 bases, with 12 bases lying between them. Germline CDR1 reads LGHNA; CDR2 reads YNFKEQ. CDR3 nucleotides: TGTGCCAGCAGCCAATATAATTCGGGGGAGCAGTACTTC. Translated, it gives CASSQYNSGEQYF.

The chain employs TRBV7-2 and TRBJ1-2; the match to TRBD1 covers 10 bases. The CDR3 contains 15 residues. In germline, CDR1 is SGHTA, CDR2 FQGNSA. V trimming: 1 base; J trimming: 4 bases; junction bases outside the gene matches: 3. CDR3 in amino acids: CASSLGTGGGYGYTF. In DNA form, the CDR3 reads TGTGCCAGCAGCTTAGGGACAGGGGGTGGCTATGGCTACACCTTC.

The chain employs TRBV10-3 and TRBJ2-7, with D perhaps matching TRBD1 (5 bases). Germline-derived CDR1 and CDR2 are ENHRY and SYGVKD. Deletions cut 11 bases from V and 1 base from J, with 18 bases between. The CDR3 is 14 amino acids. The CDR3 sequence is CASTRAGVSYEQYF. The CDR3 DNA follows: TGTGCCTCCACCAGGGCAGGTGTTTCCTACGAGCAGTACTTC.

CDR3 in DNA: TGTGCCAGCAGCCCCCGCTCTAGCGGGAGGGGACACACAGATACGCAGTATTTT. Its protein product is CASSPRSSGRGHTDTQYF. This chain links TRBV9 with TRBJ2-3; 12 bases are a match to TRBD2. This CDR3 has 18 amino acids. Germline V CDR1 and CDR2: SGDLS, YYNGEE. V shed 4 bases, J shed 2 bases, and the junction held 11 bases outside the gene matches.

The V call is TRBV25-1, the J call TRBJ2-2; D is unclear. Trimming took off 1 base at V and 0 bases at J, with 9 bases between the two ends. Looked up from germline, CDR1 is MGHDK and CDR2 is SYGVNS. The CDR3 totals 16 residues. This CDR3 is CASSELFRPNTGELFF. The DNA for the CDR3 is TGTGCCAGCAGTGAATTGTTCAGGCCGAACACCGGGGAGCTGTTTTTT.

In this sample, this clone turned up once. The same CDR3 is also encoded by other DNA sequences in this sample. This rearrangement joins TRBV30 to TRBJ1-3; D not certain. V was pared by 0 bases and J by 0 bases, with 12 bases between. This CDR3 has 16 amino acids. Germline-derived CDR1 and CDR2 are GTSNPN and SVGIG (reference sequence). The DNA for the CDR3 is TGTGCCTGGAGTGTACCTCGGTCGAGCTCTGGAAACACCATATATTTT. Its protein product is CAWSVPRSSSGNTIYF.

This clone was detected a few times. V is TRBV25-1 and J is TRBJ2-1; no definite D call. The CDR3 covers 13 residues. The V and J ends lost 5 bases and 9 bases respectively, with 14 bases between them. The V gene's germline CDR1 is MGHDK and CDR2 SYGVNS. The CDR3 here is CASSPPEAGEQFF. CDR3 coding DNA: TGTGCCAGCAGTCCTCCAGAGGCTGGTGAGCAGTTCTTC.

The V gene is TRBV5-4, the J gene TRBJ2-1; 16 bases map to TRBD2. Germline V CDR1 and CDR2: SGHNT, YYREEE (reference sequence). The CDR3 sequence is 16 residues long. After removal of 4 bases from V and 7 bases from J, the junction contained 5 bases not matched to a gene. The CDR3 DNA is TGTGCCAGCAGCGACGGGACTAGCGGGAGGGGGAATGAGCAGTTCTTC. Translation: CASSDGTSGRGNEQFF. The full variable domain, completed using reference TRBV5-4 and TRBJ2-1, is ETGVTQSPTHLIKTRGQQVTLRCSSQSGHNTVSWYQQALGQGPQFIFQYYREEENGRGNFPPRFSGLQFPNYSSELNVNALELDDSALYLCASSDGTSGRGNEQFFGPGTRLTVL.

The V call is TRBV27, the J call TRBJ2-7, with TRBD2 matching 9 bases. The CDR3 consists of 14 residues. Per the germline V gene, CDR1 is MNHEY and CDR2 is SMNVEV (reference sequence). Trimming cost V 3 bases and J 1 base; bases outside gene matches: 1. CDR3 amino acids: CASSLSGRSYEQYV. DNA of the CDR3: TGTGCCAGCAGTTTGAGCGGGAGGTCCTACGAGCAGTACGTC.

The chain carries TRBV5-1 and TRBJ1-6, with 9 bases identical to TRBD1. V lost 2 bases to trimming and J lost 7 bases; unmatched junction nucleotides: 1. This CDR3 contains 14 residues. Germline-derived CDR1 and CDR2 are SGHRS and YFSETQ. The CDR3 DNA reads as TGCGCCAGCAGCTTACAGGGGGCGAATTCACCCCTCCACTTT. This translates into CASSLQGANSPLHF.

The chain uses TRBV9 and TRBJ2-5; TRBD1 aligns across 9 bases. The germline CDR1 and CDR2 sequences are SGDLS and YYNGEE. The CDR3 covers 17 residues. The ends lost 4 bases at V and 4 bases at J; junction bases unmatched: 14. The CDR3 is CASSPRSRTGVGETQYF. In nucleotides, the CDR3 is TGTGCCAGCAGCCCGCGATCCCGGACAGGGGTAGGAGAGACCCAGTACTTC.

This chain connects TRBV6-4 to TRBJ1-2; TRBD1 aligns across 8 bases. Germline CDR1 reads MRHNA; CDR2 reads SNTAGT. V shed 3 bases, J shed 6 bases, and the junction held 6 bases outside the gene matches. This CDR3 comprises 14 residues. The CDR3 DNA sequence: TGTGCCAGCAGTGAGACCGACAGGGGCGATGGCTACACCTTC. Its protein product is CASSETDRGDGYTF.

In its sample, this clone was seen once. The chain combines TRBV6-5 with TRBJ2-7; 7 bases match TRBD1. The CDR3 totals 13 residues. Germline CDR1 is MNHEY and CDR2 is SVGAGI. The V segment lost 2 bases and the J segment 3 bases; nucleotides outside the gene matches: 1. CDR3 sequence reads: CASSYRDSYEQYF. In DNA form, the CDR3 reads TGTGCCAGCAGTTACCGGGACAGCTACGAGCAGTACTTC.

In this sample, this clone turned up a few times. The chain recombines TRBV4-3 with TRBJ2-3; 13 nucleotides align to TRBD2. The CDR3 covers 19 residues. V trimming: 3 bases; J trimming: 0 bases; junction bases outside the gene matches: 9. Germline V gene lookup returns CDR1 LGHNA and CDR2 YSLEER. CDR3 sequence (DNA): TGCGCCAGCAGCCAGGGACTAGCGGGACCAGAAACTAGCACAGATACGCAGTATTTT. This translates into CASSQGLAGPETSTDTQYF.

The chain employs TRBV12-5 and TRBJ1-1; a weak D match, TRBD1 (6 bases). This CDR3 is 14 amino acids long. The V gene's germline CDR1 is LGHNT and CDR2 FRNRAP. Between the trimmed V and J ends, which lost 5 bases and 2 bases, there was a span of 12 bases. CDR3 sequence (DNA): TGTGCTAGTGGTAACCGGGACAAAAACACTGAAGCTTTCTTT. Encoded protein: CASGNRDKNTEAFF. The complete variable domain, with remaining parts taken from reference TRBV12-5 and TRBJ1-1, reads DARVTQTPRHKVTEMGQEVTMRCQPILGHNTVFWYRQTMMQGLELLAYFRNRAPLDDSGMPKDRFSAEMPDATLATLKIQPSEPRDSAVYFCASGNRDKNTEAFFGQGTRLTVV.

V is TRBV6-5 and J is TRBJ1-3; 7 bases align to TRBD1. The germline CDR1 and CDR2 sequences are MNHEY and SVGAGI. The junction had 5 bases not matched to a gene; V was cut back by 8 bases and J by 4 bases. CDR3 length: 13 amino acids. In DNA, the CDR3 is TGTGCCAGCGGAGGGGGCGGGGGAAACACCATATATTTT. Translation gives CASGGGGGNTIYF.

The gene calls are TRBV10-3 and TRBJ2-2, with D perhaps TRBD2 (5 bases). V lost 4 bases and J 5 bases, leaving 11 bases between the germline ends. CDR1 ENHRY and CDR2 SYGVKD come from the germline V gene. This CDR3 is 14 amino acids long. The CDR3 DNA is TGTGCCATCAGTGTCGGGATTGTAACCGGGGAGCTGTTTTTT. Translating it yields CAISVGIVTGELFF.

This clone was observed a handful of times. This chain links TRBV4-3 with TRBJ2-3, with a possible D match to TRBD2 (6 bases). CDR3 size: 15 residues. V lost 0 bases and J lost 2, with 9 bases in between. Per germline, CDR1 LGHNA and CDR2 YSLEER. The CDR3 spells CASSQDAGITDTQYF. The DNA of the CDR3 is TGCGCCAGCAGCCAAGATGCGGGAATCACAGATACGCAGTATTTT.